The 26 T cell receptor beta chains in this list originate from one sample, sequenced in a study of cytotoxic CD8 clonotypes in ibrutinib-treated CLL (dated by TCRdb to about 2021). Reading the label with the study, this specimen's time point is: 20 to 25 months on ibrutinib. The library was generated by the immunoSEQ multiplex PCR assay. In its TCRdb copy, this immuneACCESS table keeps in-frame sequences only and misses some clones. Where compared with another copy, unresolved V genes explain less than half of these, and the others have no known cause. The sample contains almost 250,000 clones, 60% to 75% of them found a single time. The ten largest account for approximately 15% of the sample. This sample comprised PBMCs, obtained after 24 months of ibrutinib treatment. Receptors originate from a human donor with chronic lymphocytic leukemia.

The rearrangement joins TRBV28 to TRBJ1-2; 7 bases match TRBD1. This CDR3 is 17 amino acids long. The J segment lost 6 bases and the V segment lost 2 bases, leaving 15 bases of the junction unmatched. In germline, CDR1 is MDHEN, CDR2 SYDVKM. The CDR3 sequence is CASSLKWTLRGHDGYTF. The CDR3 DNA follows: TGTGCCAGCAGTTTAAAGTGGACCCTGAGGGGGCATGATGGCTACACCTTC.

This clone has only one observation. The genes are TRBV9 and TRBJ2-5; weak D call: TRBD1 (6 bases). CDR3 length: 15 residues. Germline V gene sequence: CDR1 SGDLS, CDR2 YYNGEE. Trimming shortened V by 6 bases and J by 5 bases, and 20 bases separated the two germline ends. CDR3 amino acids: CASTTSAVRGETQYF. Here the CDR3 DNA reads TGTGCCAGCACCACGTCCGCCGTCAGGGGTGAGACCCAGTACTTC.

As concerns this clone: The same CDR3 is also encoded by other DNA sequences in this sample. The V gene is TRBV2, the J gene TRBJ1-1; D remains ambiguous. Trimming left V 4 bases short and J 0 bases short, with 12 bases between. CDR1 is SNHLY and CDR2 is FYNNEI in the germline V gene. This CDR3 comprises 15 residues. In DNA, the CDR3 is TGTGCCAGCAGTGGCGGCGGAACCTTGAACACTGAAGCTTTCTTT. Translated, it gives CASSGGGTLNTEAFF.

The V call is TRBV5-1, the J call TRBJ2-3; a weak D match, TRBD1 (5 bases). V dropped 3 bases and J dropped 0 bases, with 14 bases sitting between them. CDR1 is SGHRS and CDR2 is YFSETQ in the germline V gene. The CDR3 contains 16 residues. The CDR3 nucleotides are TGCGCCAGCAGCTGGAATCGACAGTCTAGCACAGATACGCAGTATTTT. Its protein product is CASSWNRQSSTDTQYF.

There are a few counts of this clone. The J gene is TRBJ2-7, the V gene TRBV6-5, with no clear D. The CDR3 consists of 14 residues. Deletions cut 4 bases from V and 2 bases from J, with 12 bases between. Germline V CDR1 and CDR2: MNHEY, SVGAGI. CDR3 in DNA: TGTGCCAGCAGTTTAGGGCTCGGCACCTACGAGCAGTACTTC. Translation: CASSLGLGTYEQYF.

This chain connects TRBV6-6 to TRBJ1-1; TRBD1 aligns across 8 bases. The J segment lost 1 base and the V segment lost 6 bases, leaving 4 bases of the junction unmatched. This CDR3 comprises 14 residues. CDR1 is MNHNY and CDR2 is SVGAGI in the germline V gene (reference sequence). The CDR3: CASRIQGENTEAFF. The CDR3 DNA sequence: TGTGCCAGCAGGATACAGGGGGAGAACACTGAAGCTTTCTTT.

The CDR3 coding sequence is TGTGCCAGCAGTTCAGTGGGCAGGGGGTCGGGTTCAGGCGGGGAGCTGTTTTTT. Translation: CASSSVGRGSGSGGELFF. The chain links TRBV7-2 to TRBJ2-2, with 7 bases fitting TRBD1. This CDR3 comprises 18 residues. After removal of 6 bases from V and 7 bases from J, the junction contained 20 bases not matched to a gene. CDR1 is SGHTA, CDR2 FQGNSA, per germline.

The chain links TRBV18 to TRBJ2-7; a weak D match, TRBD1 (6 bases). The germline gives CDR1 KGHSH, CDR2 LQKENI. CDR3 size: 13 residues. V lost 4 bases to trimming and J lost 6 bases, with 13 bases between them. The CDR3 sequence: CASSLQGYGEQYF. Written as DNA, the CDR3 is TGTGCCAGCTCACTGCAGGGGTACGGCGAGCAGTACTTC.

The chain employs TRBV6-6 and TRBJ2-5; D not certain. CDR1 and CDR2 from the germline V gene are MNHNY and SVGAGI (reference sequence). The CDR3 has 14 residues. Between the trimmed V and J ends, which lost 7 bases and 0 bases, there was a span of 12 bases. The CDR3 coding sequence is TGTGCCAGCACCTACTATCGGAACCAAGAGACCCAGTACTTC. Translation: CASTYYRNQETQYF.

The rearrangement links TRBV5-1 to TRBJ2-7, with unresolved D. V was cut by 4 bases and J by 3 bases, with 8 bases left in between. CDR1 is SGHRS and CDR2 is YFSETQ in the germline V gene. CDR3 length: 12 amino acids. Here the CDR3 reads CASSPSRYEQYF. The CDR3 region has the DNA TGCGCCAGCAGCCCCTCCCGCTACGAGCAGTACTTC.

This chain joins TRBV18 and TRBJ2-5, with D tentatively TRBD1 or TRBD2 (5 bases each). The CDR3 totals 17 residues. The germline gives CDR1 KGHSH, CDR2 LQKENI. Trimming took 3 bases from V and 1 from J, leaving 18 bases between them. CDR3 region: CASSPRGPDKFQETQYF. CDR3 DNA sequence: TGTGCCAGCTCACCTCGGGGACCGGACAAATTCCAAGAGACCCAGTACTTC.

This clone was found once. This chain uses TRBV9 with TRBJ2-7; the match to TRBD2 covers 7 bases. The CDR3 contains 13 residues. Germline CDR1 reads SGDLS; CDR2 reads YYNGEE. The V and J ends lost 4 bases and 3 bases, in that order; junction bases with no gene match: 4. This chain's CDR3 is CASSPPGGYEQYF. The CDR3 DNA sequence: TGTGCCAGCAGCCCCCCGGGAGGCTACGAGCAGTACTTC.

The genes are TRBV29-1 and TRBJ2-1; unclear D gene. Germline V gives CDR1 SQVTM, CDR2 ANQGSEA. Trimming pared 3 bases from V and 5 bases from J, leaving 14 bases between. The length of the CDR3 is 14 residues. DNA for the CDR3: TGCAGCGTTGAGCCCGTACACACCCACAATGAGCAGTTCTTC. Protein product: CSVEPVHTHNEQFF.

V and J are TRBV27 and TRBJ2-6; D gene uncertain. Germline lookup yields CDR1 MNHEY and CDR2 SMNVEV (reference sequence). Deletions cut 2 bases from V and 0 bases from J, with 5 bases between. This CDR3 has 15 residues. CDR3 bases: TGTGCCAGCAGTTTAACCTCCTCTGGGGCCAACGTCCTGACTTTC. Protein: CASSLTSSGANVLTF. Complete variable domain (other parts from reference TRBV27 and TRBJ2-6): EAQVTQNPRYLITVTGKKLTVTCSQNMNHEYMSWYRQDPGLGLRQIYYSMNVEVTDKGDVPEGYKVSRKEKRNFPLILESPSPNQTSLYFCASSLTSSGANVLTFGAGSRLTVL.

The chain uses TRBV6-5 and TRBJ2-1, with 7 positions matching TRBD2. CDR1 is MNHEY, CDR2 SVGAGI, per germline. The CDR3 covers 14 residues. With 5 bases clipped from V and 2 bases from J, the junction kept 3 bases outside the gene matches. CDR3 region: CASSPSGTYNEQFF. The CDR3, as DNA: TGTGCCAGCAGTCCCAGCGGGACCTACAATGAGCAGTTCTTC.

This rearrangement joins TRBV29-1 to TRBJ1-4, with a tentative D call TRBD1 (5 bases). Trimming pared 5 bases from V and 4 bases from J, leaving 17 bases between. The CDR3 loop spans 15 amino acids. Looked up from germline, CDR1 is SQVTM and CDR2 is ANQGSEA. The CDR3 spells CSVWGTQEYNEKLFF. CDR3 coding DNA: TGCAGCGTTTGGGGGACCCAGGAATATAATGAAAAACTGTTTTTT. Variable domain in full (rest from reference TRBV29-1 and TRBJ1-4): SAVISQKPSRDICQRGTSLTIQCQVDSQVTMMFWYRQQPGQSLTLIATANQGSEATYESGFVIDKFPISRPNLTFSTLTVSNMSPEDSSIYLCSVWGTQEYNEKLFFGSGTQLSVL.

The V and J genes are TRBV7-9 and TRBJ2-7; no firm D call. Trimming shortened V by 5 bases and J by 4 bases, and 6 bases separated the two germline ends. This CDR3 contains 11 residues. Germline V gene lookup returns CDR1 SEHNR and CDR2 FQNEAQ (reference sequence). CDR3 sequence reads: CASSRQYEQYF. The CDR3 nucleotides read TGTGCCAGCAGCCGTCAGTACGAGCAGTACTTC.

This clone was found a few times. The rearrangement uses TRBV19 and TRBJ2-7; D ambiguous. The ends were cut back, 3 bases at V and 6 bases at J, with 18 bases in the middle. Germline loops: CDR1 LNHDA, CDR2 SQIVND (reference sequence). This CDR3 has 15 amino acids. This chain's CDR3 is CASSIETGLPSEQYF. CDR3 DNA: TGTGCCAGTAGTATCGAAACGGGCCTGCCTTCCGAGCAGTACTTC.

This clone was detected only a few times. This sequence joins TRBV30 and TRBJ1-1; the D is unclear. Germline lookup yields CDR1 GTSNPN and CDR2 SVGIG (reference sequence). Trimming took off 6 bases at V and 3 bases at J, with 8 bases between the two ends. This CDR3 has 11 residues. The CDR3 region is CACSKDTEAFF. As DNA, the CDR3 is TGTGCCTGCTCAAAGGACACTGAAGCTTTCTTT. Full variable domain (missing parts from reference TRBV30 and TRBJ1-1): SQTIHQWPATLVQPVGSPLSLECTVEGTSNPNLYWYRQAAGRGLQLLFYSVGIGQISSEVPQNLSASRPQDRQFILSSKKLLLSDSGFYLCACSKDTEAFFGQGTRLTVV.

This clone was recorded a few times. The chain combines TRBV29-1 with TRBJ1-1, with TRBD1 identical over 9 bases. After removal of 7 bases from V and 0 bases from J, the junction contained 3 bases not matched to a gene. This CDR3 has 13 amino acids. Per the germline V gene, CDR1 is SQVTM and CDR2 is ANQGSEA. CDR3 region: CSGDRAMNTEAFF. CDR3 nucleotides: TGCAGCGGGGACAGGGCCATGAACACTGAAGCTTTCTTT.

The gene calls are TRBV28 and TRBJ2-1, with D possibly being TRBD1 (6 bases). Trimming took 5 bases from V and 9 from J, leaving 11 bases between them. Germline V CDR1 and CDR2: MDHEN, SYDVKM. This CDR3 is built from 12 residues. CDR3 nucleotide sequence: TGTGCCAGCAGTCCCCGGACAGTTGAGCAGTTCTTC. Residues: CASSPRTVEQFF.

This chain connects TRBV19 to TRBJ2-1, with 15 bases fitting TRBD2. The J segment lost 11 bases and the V segment lost 6 bases, leaving 11 bases of the junction unmatched. Germline CDR1 LNHDA, CDR2 SQIVND (reference sequence). The CDR3 sequence is 16 residues long. CDR3 sequence: CASSPSGTSGGMKQFF. The DNA for the CDR3 is TGTGCCAGTAGCCCTTCGGGGACTAGCGGGGGGATGAAGCAGTTCTTC. Combining the CDR3 with reference TRBV19 and TRBJ2-1 gives the whole variable domain DGGITQSPKYLFRKEGQNVTLSCEQNLNHDAMYWYRQDPGQGLRLIYYSQIVNDFQKGDIAEGYSVSREKKESFPLTVTSAQKNPTAFYLCASSPSGTSGGMKQFFGPGTRLTVL.

The chain has TRBV30 and TRBJ1-2, with 7 bases fitting TRBD1. Germline V CDR1 and CDR2: GTSNPN, SVGIG (reference sequence). The ends lost 3 bases at V and 1 base at J; junction bases unmatched: 2. CDR3 length equals 13 residues. The CDR3 DNA follows: TGTGCCTGGAGGGCAGGGGGTAACTATGGCTACACCTTC. Encoded protein: CAWRAGGNYGYTF.

The rearrangement joins TRBV10-2 to TRBJ2-7; TRBD1 is a possible D gene (6 bases). Per germline, CDR1 WSHSY and CDR2 SAAADI. The CDR3 totals 14 residues. V dropped 6 bases and J dropped 1 base, with 13 bases sitting between them. CDR3 DNA: TGCGCCAGCAGCAGACGCGGACAGTCCTACGAGCAGTACTTC. Amino acid sequence: CASSRRGQSYEQYF.

The rearrangement links TRBV2 to TRBJ1-1; 7 bases map to TRBD1. V was pared by 0 bases and J by 3 bases, with 10 bases of the junction left unmatched. The CDR3 loop spans 17 amino acids. Germline V CDR1 and CDR2: SNHLY, FYNNEI. DNA of the CDR3: TGTGCCAGCAGTGAAGCGCTTCTGGGACAGAAACACACTGAAGCTTTCTTT. Protein sequence: CASSEALLGQKHTEAFF.

The chain is built from TRBV30 and TRBJ1-1; perhaps TRBD1 as D (5 bases). CDR1 and CDR2 (germline): GTSNPN, SVGIG (reference sequence). This CDR3 region has 13 residues. The V gene lost 4 bases and the J gene lost 2 bases, with 11 bases spanning the gap. The CDR3 DNA sequence: TGTGCCTGGACAGACCAGGGAAACACTGAAGCTTTCTTT. Translation gives CAWTDQGNTEAFF.